The table lists the clone carrying this T cell receptor beta chain with a count of one. Its antigen remains unidentified. The data were obtained in a study of cytomegalovirus exposure and HLA in healthy donors. It was with 60 Vbeta and 13 Jbeta primers that the PCR ran. TCRdb's copy holds only in-frame clones and misses some; the assay was immunoSEQ multiplex PCR. The table records 100,000 to 150,000 clones, roughly four fifths of them present only once. General study findings and limits: Among TCR beta chains of equal frequency, HLA-associated ones were more clonally expanded in a later analysis.

Sequences were obtained from PBMCs. The TCR was taken from a man aged 18 to 29 in good health and CMV-seronegative.

The chain's CDR3 is CASTIGLHQGSYEQYF. The CDR3 DNA reads TGTGCCAGCACTATTGGTCTTCACCAGGGATCCTACGAGCAGTACTTC. The chain is built from TRBV5-5 and TRBJ2-7, with a tentative D call TRBD1 (5 bases). CDR3 length: 16 residues. Trimming cost V 6 bases and J 1 base, with 20 bases left between them. The V gene's germline CDR1 is SGHKS and CDR2 YYEKEE (reference sequence).